Presented here are 21 T cell receptor beta chains from one specimen sequenced in a study of human T cells and chemical hapten exposure. The time point here: pre-sensitization, week 0. Treatment here: therapeutic diphenylcyclopropenone sensitization with weekly scalp DPC. TCRdb called the RACE reads again in MiXCR, with one record for every CDR3 protein. The profile covers around 300,000 distinct CDR3 sequences, with almost 8% appearing a single time and more than 0.95% taken by the ten largest. The sequencing here drew on whole blood, taken in connection with sensitization to the hapten diphenylcyclopropenone (DPC). The receptors here all came from a man younger than 35 with alopecia areata. Some clones in this sample may be carry-over from other donors' samples.

This clonotype has a handful of counts. This chain's CDR3 is CATAGDTDTQYF. CDR3 nucleotide sequence: TGTGCCACCGCAGGGGACACAGATACGCAGTATTTT. The J gene is TRBJ2-3, the V gene TRBV24-1; D perhaps matches TRBD1 (6 bases). The CDR3 sequence is 12 residues long. Germline V lookup: CDR1 KGHDR, CDR2 SFDVKD. V lost 9 bases and J lost 2, with 8 bases in between.

The rearrangement uses TRBV7-7 and TRBJ2-1; D might be TRBD1 (6 bases). The CDR3 has 14 amino acids. Germline V lookup: CDR1 SSHAT, CDR2 FNYEAQ (reference sequence). The V end was cut by 4 bases, the J end by 6 bases, with 13 bases between. The CDR3 sequence: CASSSGTNPNEQFF. CDR3 nucleotides: TGTGCCAGCAGCTCCGGGACAAACCCCAATGAGCAGTTCTTC.

V gene TRBV5-1 combines with J gene TRBJ2-7; D remains unclear. Trimming removed 0 bases at V and 5 bases at J, with 12 bases between. This CDR3 comprises 14 residues. Germline V CDR1 and CDR2: SGHRS, YFSETQ. For the CDR3, the DNA is TGCGCCAGCAGCTTGGATGCGCAGGTGGACGAGCAGTACTTC. Encoded protein: CASSLDAQVDEQYF. Based on the CDR3 plus reference TRBV5-1 and TRBJ2-7, the full variable domain is KAGVTQTPRYLIKTRGQQVTLSCSPISGHRSVSWYQQTPGQGLQFLFEYFSETQRNKGNFPGRFSGRQFSNSRSEMNVSTLELGDSALYLCASSLDAQVDEQYFGPGTRLTVT.

The V call is TRBV4-1, the J call TRBJ2-3; the match to TRBD2 covers 9 bases. With V trimmed by 1 base and J by 2 bases, 4 bases remained unmatched. Germline CDR1 MGHRA, CDR2 YSYEKL. The CDR3 runs to 16 residues. The CDR3 sequence is CASSQVGTSSTDTQYF. CDR3 DNA: TGCGCCAGCAGCCAAGTCGGGACTAGCTCCACAGATACGCAGTATTTT.

J is TRBJ2-5 and V is TRBV5-1; D is undetermined. The V end was cut by 3 bases, the J end by 2 bases, with 17 bases between. This CDR3 contains 16 residues. Germline values: CDR1 SGHRS, CDR2 YFSETQ. CDR3 in DNA: TGCGCCAGCAGCTCCGACGACACGGACGGGCAAGAGACCCAGTACTTC. It encodes CASSSDDTDGQETQYF.

This chain links TRBV28 with TRBJ2-7; D is tentatively TRBD1 or TRBD2 (5 bases each). CDR1 and CDR2 from the germline V gene are MDHEN and SYDVKM. V dropped 3 bases and J dropped 6 bases, with 9 bases sitting between them. The CDR3 is 12 residues long. CDR3 region: CASSFSGPEQYF. CDR3 DNA sequence: TGTGCCAGCAGTTTTTCGGGGCCCGAGCAGTACTTC.

The sample holds many counts of this clonotype. V and J are TRBV12-3 or TRBV12-4 and TRBJ2-7; 7 bases map to TRBD1. The CDR3 contains 14 residues. J lost 4 bases, V lost 4 bases, and 7 bases had no gene match. CDR3: CASSSQGVYYEQYF. The CDR3 nucleotides read TGTGCCAGCAGTTCCCAGGGGGTATATTACGAGCAGTACTTC.

This chain uses TRBV5-6 with TRBJ2-7; D uncertain. Germline assignment: CDR1 SGHDT and CDR2 YYEEEE. V was pared by 0 bases and J by 5 bases, with 12 bases between. The CDR3 length is 14 residues. CDR3 sequence: CASSLGYLSNEQYV. CDR3 DNA: TGTGCCAGCAGCTTGGGATACCTTTCCAACGAGCAGTACGTC.

This clonotype was recorded at least ten times. The chain has TRBV11-2 and TRBJ2-1; D may be TRBD2 (6 bases). This CDR3 comprises 15 residues. Germline V CDR1 and CDR2: SGHAT, FQNNGV. The germline V and J ends were trimmed by 7 bases and 3 bases, with 16 bases remaining between them. CDR3 region: CASIEDGGGYNEQFF. The CDR3 nucleotides are TGTGCCAGCATCGAAGACGGGGGAGGCTACAATGAGCAGTTCTTC.

This clonotype was seen many times. The V and J genes are TRBV29-1 and TRBJ1-1; perhaps TRBD1 as D (6 bases). From germline, CDR1 is SQVTM and CDR2 ANQGSEA. This CDR3 region has 14 residues. Trimming pared 2 bases from V and 0 bases from J, leaving 10 bases between. The CDR3 nucleotides are TGCAGCGTTGAATTAAGGGGGGTGAACACTGAAGCTTTCTTT. Translated, it gives CSVELRGVNTEAFF.

The rearrangement links TRBV5-6 to TRBJ2-7; D uncertain. Between the trimmed V and J ends, which lost 4 bases and 0 bases, there was a span of 5 bases. The CDR3 is 12 amino acids. CDR1 and CDR2 (germline): SGHDT, YYEEEE. The CDR3 sequence: CASSRASYEQYV. The CDR3 region has the DNA TGTGCCAGCAGCCGAGCCTCCTACGAGCAGTACGTC.

This clonotype occurred many times. The genes are TRBV5-1 and TRBJ1-2, with a weak D call TRBD1 (5 bases). With 4 bases removed from V and 3 bases from J, the gap between germline ends came to 10 bases. Germline V lookup: CDR1 SGHRS, CDR2 YFSETQ. The CDR3 is 13 residues long. The CDR3 region has the DNA TGCGCCAGCAGCGAGACAGTTGACTATGGCTACACCTTC. Translation gives CASSETVDYGYTF.

This clonotype was picked up a small number of times. The chain has TRBV12-3 or TRBV12-4 and TRBJ2-1, with 13 bases aligning to TRBD2. The CDR3 is 15 amino acids. Trimming at V came to 3 bases and at J to 8 bases, leaving 4 bases not matched to a gene. The CDR3 nucleotides are TGTGCCAGCAGTTTTGGACTAGCGGGGGTTGATGAGCAGTTCTTC. This gives the protein CASSFGLAGVDEQFF.

This clonotype showed up just a few times. V gene TRBV20-1 combines with J gene TRBJ1-4; 7 nucleotides match TRBD1. CDR1 and CDR2 (germline): DFQATT, SNEGSKA (reference sequence). The junction had 6 bases not matched to a gene; V was cut back by 5 bases and J by 0 bases. The CDR3 sequence is 15 residues long. The CDR3 sequence: CSALDRSATNEKLFF. The CDR3 DNA follows: TGCAGTGCTCTGGACAGGTCCGCAACTAATGAAAAACTGTTTTTT.

This chain joins TRBV6-1 and TRBJ1-1, with 7 bases that match TRBD1. CDR1 is MNHNS, CDR2 SASEGT, per germline. V lost 3 bases to trimming and J lost 5 bases; unmatched junction nucleotides: 12. CDR3 size: 16 residues. The CDR3 DNA is TGTGCCAGCAGTGAGGCCCCTGACAGGGTAGGGACTGAAGCTTTCTTT. It specifies CASSEAPDRVGTEAFF.

V and J are TRBV20-1 and TRBJ1-2; no firm D call. The CDR3 is 14 residues long. The ends were cut back, 1 base at V and 1 base at J, with 10 bases in the middle. Germline lookup yields CDR1 DFQATT and CDR2 SNEGSKA (reference sequence). The CDR3 region has the DNA TGCAGTGCTAGAGTTGGTGACATTAACTATGGCTACACCTTC. Translating it yields CSARVGDINYGYTF.

The chain links TRBV7-2 to TRBJ2-1; possibly TRBD2 for D (6 bases). The CDR3 is made up of 14 amino acids. Trimming shortened V by 1 base and J by 3 bases, and 7 bases separated the two germline ends. Looked up from germline, CDR1 is SGHTA and CDR2 is FQGNSA. Written as DNA, the CDR3 is TGTGCCAGCAGCTTAGGACTAGTCTACAATGAGCAGTTCTTC. Its protein is CASSLGLVYNEQFF.

The CDR3 loop reads CASSQDLEAGNTIYF. The CDR3 DNA reads as TGTGCCAGCAGCCAAGATCTGGAAGCTGGAAACACCATATATTTT. This sequence joins TRBV4-2 and TRBJ1-3; D unresolved. Trimming shortened V by 0 bases and J by 2 bases, and 8 bases separated the two germline ends. The germline gives CDR1 LGHNA, CDR2 YNFKEQ. The CDR3 totals 15 residues.

This clonotype was recorded many times. The J gene is TRBJ1-1, the V gene TRBV6-2 or TRBV6-3; D is unclear. Trimming stripped 3 bases from V and 8 bases from J, with 10 bases between. From germline, CDR1 is MNHEY and CDR2 SVGEGT. The CDR3 is made up of 12 amino acids. This CDR3 reads CASSYHPYEAFF. The CDR3 coding sequence is TGTGCCAGCAGTTATCATCCCTACGAAGCTTTCTTT.

Only a few counts were recorded for this clonotype. The chain is built from TRBV4-1 and TRBJ1-1, with a weak D call TRBD1 (6 bases). The CDR3 is made up of 18 amino acids. CDR1 and CDR2 (germline): MGHRA, YSYEKL. V dropped 4 bases and J dropped 2 bases, with 23 bases sitting between them. DNA of the CDR3: TGCGCCAGCAGCCTCCTAGGAGCGGGACAAAGAAAAAACACTGAAGCTTTCTTT. Encoded protein: CASSLLGAGQRKNTEAFF.

Details on this clonotype: This clone may be a read error of a much larger clone one base away. The chain is built from TRBV20-1 and TRBJ1-2, with 7 bases matching TRBD1. Germline assignment: CDR1 DFQATT and CDR2 SNEGSKA (reference sequence). The J segment lost 9 bases and the V segment lost 6 bases, leaving 13 bases of the junction unmatched. The CDR3 is made up of 13 amino acids. The CDR3 bases are TGCAGTGCCCGAGGGGGCGCCCTTTATAGCTACACCTTC. Protein product: CSARGGALYSYTF.